This T cell receptor (beta chain) is from a study of T cell responses to AZD1222 COVID-19 vaccine. Study-level results: Scientists sampled the repertoires only once the peak T cell response had passed.

TCRdb's copy holds only in-frame clones and misses some; the assay was immunoSEQ multiplex PCR. Altogether 150,000 to 180,000 clones are present, 90% to 95% being singletons, with the ten largest covering approximately 1.5%. Concerning this clone: Its specificity is not known.

V was shortened by 5 bases and J by 12 bases, with 17 bases between the two germline ends. Germline V lookup: CDR1 SGHTA, CDR2 FQGTGA. This CDR3 is 13 amino acids long. The sequencing used peripheral blood, collected 28 days after the second AZD1222 dose. This sequence originates from an adult who received the AZD1222 COVID-19 vaccine. The gene calls are TRBV7-3 and TRBJ2-1; D is ambiguous. This CDR3 is CASSASPSNMQFF. DNA of the CDR3: TGTGCCAGCAGCGCTTCCCCATCCAACATGCAGTTCTTC.